This T cell receptor beta chain was identified during a study of cytomegalovirus exposure and HLA in healthy donors. Study information: Approximately 200 million T cells yielded roughly 120 million unique TCR beta sequences in earlier analysis.

This clone was observed once. Its matching antigen is unknown. The study, taken as a whole, reports: Some TCR beta chains (over 150 of them) were listed as cytomegalovirus-associated. TCR beta sequences reportedly predicted the HLA-A and HLA-B alleles of most subjects accurately.

CDR1 is LNHDA, CDR2 SQIVND, per germline (reference sequence). The CDR3 totals 15 residues. The germline V and J ends were trimmed by 10 bases and 3 bases, with 22 bases remaining between them. Vbeta (60) and Jbeta (13) primers were used in the PCR. In the study's own analysis: Among the unique TCR beta chains that a later analysis counted, 80 million to 100 million in all, 10 million to 13 million were shared. The assay was immunoSEQ multiplex PCR, and TCRdb's table has in-frame clones only and misses some. V and J calls and clone size are as listed in that table; D and trimming were resolved from the DNA. The sample has over 100,000 clones; approximately 61% are singletons.

The rearrangement uses TRBV19 and TRBJ2-7; D is perhaps TRBD1 (5 bases). Input material: PBMCs. This clonotype was sampled from a middle-aged woman in good health and CMV-seronegative. CDR3 residues: CATAEAGNVIYEQYF. CDR3 nucleotide sequence: TGTGCCACCGCAGAGGCAGGGAACGTTATCTACGAGCAGTACTTC.